This TCR beta chain was sequenced for a study of OX40 agonist ivuxolimab in advanced cancers. In terms of the full investigation: The costimulatory receptor OX40 (CD134) was targeted by ivuxolimab, a fully human IgG2 agonistic monoclonal antibody. Intravenous ivuxolimab was administered to patients every 2 weeks at six dose levels: 0.01, 0.1, 0.3, 1.5, 3 and 10 mg/kg. Of the approximately 53 patients in dose escalation, about 19 had hepatocellular carcinoma, some 15 had melanoma, 9 had renal cell carcinoma and 9 had head and neck cancer. In the dose-escalation cohort, 82.7% of patients were male, and the mean age was roughly 60 years, with a range of 23 to 79. Patients were allowed to have had prior anti-PD-1, anti-PD-L1 or anti-CTLA-4 therapy, and approximately 40% of the dose-escalation patients had been treated with checkpoint inhibitors. Partial responses occurred in three dose-escalation patients, of whom one had hepatocellular carcinoma and two had cutaneous melanoma. Peripheral TCRbeta sequencing aimed to test whether ivuxolimab altered TCR sequence diversity and caused clonal T-cell expansion. The paper covers the monotherapy dose-escalation part of the phase I ivuxolimab trial, which included N of about 50 patients. Results and caveats for the whole study, not just this receptor: On average, CD8+ T cells showed more expanded clones than CD4+ T cells after ivuxolimab. Low levels of normalized T-cell clonal expansion were also seen in some patients who did not respond. In partial responders in the 0.1-3.0 mg/kg groups, normalized peripheral clonal expansion was found to be among the lowest, especially among CD8+ T cells. At doses of 0.1 to 3.0 mg/kg, clonal expansion of both CD4+ and CD8+ blood T cells was observed from baseline to week 6. The antigen specificity of the peripheral T cells that underwent clonal expansion was not determined.

The trial excluded patients who had a history of autoimmune disease or who were on systemic immunosuppression. Peripheral blood for TCR sequencing was drawn from every dose cohort at baseline, at cycle 4 day 1 and at cycle 7 day 1. The samples were drawn from a first-in-human, open-label, multicenter phase I dose-escalation trial of ivuxolimab. Adults with locally advanced or metastatic head and neck squamous cell, hepatocellular, melanoma or renal cell carcinoma were enrolled in the trial. Before TCR sequencing, CD4+ T cells and CD8+ T cells from peripheral blood were sorted into separate populations. Trimming removed 6 bases from V and 1 base from J; the gene matches leave 7 bases unexplained. From a lookup of the germline V gene (reference sequence), CDR1 and CDR2 are LNHDA and SQIVND. The CDR3 sequence holds 17 residues, the cysteine and phenylalanine included. This entry keeps only the CDR3 DNA: 51 bases, framed from base 1.

To sequence the TCRbeta CDR3 region, genomic DNA was isolated from the sorted cells. The immunoSEQ Assay was used to sequence the TCRbeta CDR3 regions. The clones in this table, taken by TCRdb from immuneACCESS, are in-frame only. Not every clone is retained; where verified, under half of the shortfall comes from an unresolved V gene, and the cause of the rest is unknown. This sample is represented by roughly 62,000 clones; 85% of them were singletons. Approximately 5% of the sample lies in the top ten. This clone was picked up one time. Which antigen it targets is not known. The sample holds no much larger clone one base away, and base qualities are not on file.

This chain is built from TRBV19 and TRBJ2-1; a stretch of 12 junction bases matches TRBD2. This sequence was found in an adult with an advanced solid tumor such as melanoma, head and neck, liver or kidney cancer. The material was CD4+ or CD8+ T cells sorted from blood, obtained in a trial of the OX40 agonist ivuxolimab. The base sequence is TGTGCCAGTAGCCCGACTAGCGGGAGTAAATCCTACAATGAGCAGTTCTTC. Its translation is CASSPTSGSKSYNEQFF.